This T cell receptor beta chain was profiled in a study of CD8 T cells in ankylosing spondylitis. Regarding the study as a whole: From matched ankylosing spondylitis synovial fluid, disease-linked clones were reportedly recovered at significantly enriched levels. Clones linked to disease, bearing a CD8+ phenotype, were relatively rare in peripheral blood.

Germline lookup yields CDR1 ENHRY and CDR2 SYGVKD. J gave up 0 bases and V 5 bases, and 2 bases lay outside the gene matches. The CDR3 consists of 16 residues. This clonotype came up a few times. What it recognizes is unknown. Quantitative 5'-RACE with molecular barcodes was used to make the TCR beta libraries. TCRdb reprocessed the 5' RACE reads via MiXCR and lists one record per CDR3 protein. The table lists 220,000 or so distinct CDR3 sequences, more than 9% of them singletons. Sequencing was performed on blood, either unsorted or a sorted T cell fraction (not recorded which). This chain connects TRBV10-3 to TRBJ2-5; 14 bases map to TRBD2. The receptor's source is a male donor with ankylosing spondylitis or in good health (not recorded which). CDR3 sequence (DNA): TGTGCCATCAGTCTGGGACTAGCGGGGGACCAAGAGACCCAGTACTTC. As protein: CAISLGLAGDQETQYF.